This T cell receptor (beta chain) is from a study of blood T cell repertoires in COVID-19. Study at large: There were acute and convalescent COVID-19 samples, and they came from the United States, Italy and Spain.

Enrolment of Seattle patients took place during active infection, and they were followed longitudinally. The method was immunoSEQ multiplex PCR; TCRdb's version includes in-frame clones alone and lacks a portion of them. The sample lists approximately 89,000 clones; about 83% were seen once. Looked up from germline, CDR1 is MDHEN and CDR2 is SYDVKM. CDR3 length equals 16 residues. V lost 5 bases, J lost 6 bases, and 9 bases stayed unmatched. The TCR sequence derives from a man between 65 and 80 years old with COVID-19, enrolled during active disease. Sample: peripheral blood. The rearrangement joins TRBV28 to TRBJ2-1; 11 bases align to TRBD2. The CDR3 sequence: CASSTRLAGWFNEQFF. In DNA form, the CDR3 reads TGTGCCAGCAGTACAAGACTAGCGGGATGGTTCAATGAGCAGTTCTTC.